Each of the 16 T cell receptor beta chains below was sequenced from the same sample in a study of cytomegalovirus exposure and HLA in healthy donors. The PCR contained 60 Vbeta and 13 Jbeta primers. The assay was immunoSEQ multiplex PCR, and TCRdb's table has in-frame clones only and misses some. Here the sample spans 150,000 to 200,000 clones, over 60% being singletons. The sample consisted of PBMCs. These receptors came from a woman in her 50s in good health and CMV-seropositive.

This clone was recorded once. V usage is TRBV4-1 and J usage is TRBJ2-7; the D gene is possibly TRBD2 (6 bases). The CDR3 contains 18 residues. V dropped 0 bases and J dropped 4 bases, with 22 bases sitting between them. Germline V gives CDR1 MGHRA, CDR2 YSYEKL. The CDR3: CASSQEWGDEAGLYEQYF. DNA for the CDR3: TGCGCCAGCAGCCAAGAGTGGGGGGACGAGGCCGGTTTATACGAGCAGTACTTC.

In regard to this clone: Other nucleotide sequences in the sample specify the same CDR3. This sequence joins TRBV2 and TRBJ1-2, with TRBD1 matching 12 bases. Germline lookup yields CDR1 SNHLY and CDR2 FYNNEI. The CDR3 extends over 14 amino acids. V was clipped by 0 bases and J by 8 bases; unmatched bases: 1. The CDR3 protein is CASSEAGTGGGYTF. The CDR3 nucleotides are TGTGCCAGCAGTGAAGCCGGGACAGGGGGCGGCTACACCTTC.

The chain couples TRBV28 to TRBJ1-2, with TRBD1 as a possible D gene (6 bases). The ends were cut back, 5 bases at V and 8 bases at J, with 18 bases in the middle. This CDR3 spans 14 amino acids. Per germline, CDR1 MDHEN and CDR2 SYDVKM. In DNA form, the CDR3 reads TGTGCCAGCAGTGCCTTGGGGGCGCGAGGGGGCTACACCTTC. It codes for CASSALGARGGYTF.

The CDR3, as DNA: TGTGCCAGCAGCTCAGTAGCGGGGGGGCTGGGGACAGATACGCAGTATTTT. This gives the protein CASSSVAGGLGTDTQYF. V gene TRBV5-4 combines with J gene TRBJ2-3; 11 bases are shared with TRBD2. The germline CDR1 and CDR2 sequences are SGHNT and YYREEE (reference sequence). The CDR3 consists of 17 residues. The J segment lost 3 bases and the V segment lost 3 bases, leaving 9 bases of the junction unmatched.

This clone is a singleton in its sample. The chain couples TRBV11-2 to TRBJ1-4, with D possibly TRBD1 on 6 matching bases. Trimming removed 1 base from V and 7 bases from J, with 19 bases in between. Germline V lookup: CDR1 SGHAT, CDR2 FQNNGV. The CDR3 contains 17 residues. CDR3: CASSLGDHRVLGEKLFF. The CDR3 DNA sequence: TGTGCCAGCAGCTTAGGCGACCACAGGGTTCTGGGTGAAAAACTGTTTTTT. Using reference TRBV11-2 and TRBJ1-4 for the parts outside the CDR3, the full variable domain is EAGVAQSPRYKIIEKRQSVAFWCNPISGHATLYWYQQILGQGPKLLIQFQNNGVVDDSQLPKDRFSAERLKGVDSTLKIQPAKLEDSAVYLCASSLGDHRVLGEKLFFGSGTQLSVL.

The chain uses TRBV11-2 and TRBJ2-7, with 7 bases aligning to TRBD1. Germline CDR1 reads SGHAT; CDR2 reads FQNNGV. After removal of 5 bases from V and 3 bases from J, the junction contained 10 bases not matched to a gene. The length of the CDR3 is 15 residues. For the CDR3, the DNA is TGTGCCAGCAGCCCGACGACAGGGCGAGGCTACGAGCAGTACTTC. The encoded protein is CASSPTTGRGYEQYF.

The chain has TRBV29-1 and TRBJ1-1; unclear D gene. Trimming pared 4 bases from V and 0 bases from J, leaving 9 bases between. Germline V gene sequence: CDR1 SQVTM, CDR2 ANQGSEA. This CDR3 spans 13 amino acids. CDR3 protein: CSVGVHMNTEAFF. The CDR3, as DNA: TGCAGCGTTGGAGTCCATATGAACACTGAAGCTTTCTTT.

In this sample, this clone turned up a few times. The chain has TRBV6-6 and TRBJ1-2, with 7 bases identical to TRBD1. This CDR3 comprises 16 residues. The germline gives CDR1 MNHNY, CDR2 SVGAGI (reference sequence). Trimming removed 2 bases from V and 5 bases from J; junction bases left unmatched: 11. CDR3 protein: CASSYDLDREFYGYTF. DNA for the CDR3: TGTGCCAGCAGTTACGACCTTGACAGGGAATTTTATGGCTACACCTTC.

The rearrangement uses TRBV27 and TRBJ2-7; TRBD2 matches 7 bases. The CDR3 runs 17 residues. The germline CDR1 and CDR2 sequences are MNHEY and SMNVEV (reference sequence). The ends lost 6 bases at V and 4 bases at J; junction bases unmatched: 18. The CDR3 nucleotides are TGTGCCAGCAGCCCGACCCGGGACCTCCTAGCGGTTTACGAGCAGTACTTC. Its translation is CASSPTRDLLAVYEQYF.

In its sample, this clone was seen a few times. The CDR3 region is CASRLDSANTGELFF. CDR3 DNA: TGCGCCAGCAGGCTTGACAGCGCGAACACCGGGGAGCTGTTTTTT. The chain combines TRBV5-1 with TRBJ2-2, with a weak D call TRBD1 (5 bases). V lost 5 bases to trimming and J lost 0 bases, with 11 bases between them. Germline CDR1 reads SGHRS; CDR2 reads YFSETQ. This CDR3 comprises 15 residues.

The gene calls are TRBV11-2 and TRBJ1-2; TRBD1 aligns across 9 bases. The CDR3 extends over 14 amino acids. Per the germline V gene, CDR1 is SGHAT and CDR2 is FQNNGV. V lost 5 bases and J lost 5; bases outside the gene matches: 6. The CDR3 reads CASSQDRGTYGYTF. CDR3 sequence (DNA): TGTGCCAGCAGCCAAGACAGGGGGACGTATGGCTACACCTTC. Full variable domain (outside the CDR3, taken from reference TRBV11-2 and TRBJ1-2): EAGVAQSPRYKIIEKRQSVAFWCNPISGHATLYWYQQILGQGPKLLIQFQNNGVVDDSQLPKDRFSAERLKGVDSTLKIQPAKLEDSAVYLCASSQDRGTYGYTFGSGTRLTVV.

The rearrangement uses TRBV6-5 and TRBJ2-1; D perhaps matches TRBD1 (6 bases). Germline CDR1 MNHEY, CDR2 SVGAGI. Trimming took 0 bases from V and 7 from J, leaving 16 bases between them. The CDR3 is 16 residues long. The CDR3 DNA reads as TGTGCCAGCAGTTACTCGGGGACGGTGAGGGGGAATGAGCAGTTCTTC. This codes for CASSYSGTVRGNEQFF.

J is TRBJ2-1 and V is TRBV29-1; D uncertain. Between the trimmed V and J ends, which lost 3 bases and 5 bases, there was a span of 8 bases. The CDR3 is 12 amino acids. Germline V gene sequence: CDR1 SQVTM, CDR2 ANQGSEA. CDR3 residues: CSVDAPNNEQFF. The DNA of the CDR3 is TGCAGCGTTGATGCTCCTAACAATGAGCAGTTCTTC.

The CDR3, as DNA: TGTGCCAGCAGCTACGGGACAGTAGGAAACACCATATATTTT. This gives the protein CASSYGTVGNTIYF. This rearrangement joins TRBV7-2 to TRBJ1-3; 7 bases fit TRBD1. The CDR3 is 14 residues long. The trim removed 4 bases at V and 4 bases at J, leaving 4 bases unmatched. The germline gives CDR1 SGHTA, CDR2 FQGNSA.

The J gene is TRBJ2-1, the V gene TRBV6-1; 7 nucleotides align to TRBD1. The germline gives CDR1 MNHNS, CDR2 SASEGT. This CDR3 spans 15 amino acids. The V segment lost 6 bases and the J segment 1 base; nucleotides outside the gene matches: 6. In DNA, the CDR3 is TGTGCCAGCAGATCGACAGGGCGGTCCTACAATGAGCAGTTCTTC. Encoded protein: CASRSTGRSYNEQFF.

This clone was recorded once. The J gene is TRBJ1-1, the V gene TRBV19; 11 bases map to TRBD1. CDR1 and CDR2 from the germline V gene are LNHDA and SQIVND (reference sequence). The V segment lost 9 bases and the J segment 7 bases; nucleotides outside the gene matches: 4. The CDR3 loop spans 12 amino acids. DNA of the CDR3: TGTGCCAGCGGACAGGGGGCGGTTGAAGCTTTCTTT. Translation gives CASGQGAVEAFF.